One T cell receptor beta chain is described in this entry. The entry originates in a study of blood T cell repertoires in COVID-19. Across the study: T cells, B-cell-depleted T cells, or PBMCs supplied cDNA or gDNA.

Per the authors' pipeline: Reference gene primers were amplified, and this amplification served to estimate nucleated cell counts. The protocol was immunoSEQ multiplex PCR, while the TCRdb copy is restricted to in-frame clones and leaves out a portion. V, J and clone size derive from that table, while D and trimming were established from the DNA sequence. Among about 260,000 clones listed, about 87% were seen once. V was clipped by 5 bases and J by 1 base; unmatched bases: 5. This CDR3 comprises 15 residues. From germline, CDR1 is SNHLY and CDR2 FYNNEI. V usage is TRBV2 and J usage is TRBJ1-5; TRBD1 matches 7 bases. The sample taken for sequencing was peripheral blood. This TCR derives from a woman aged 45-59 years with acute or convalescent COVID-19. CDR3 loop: CASSSTGLSNQPQHF. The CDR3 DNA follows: TGTGCCAGCAGTTCGACAGGGCTGAGCAATCAGCCCCAGCATTTT.